This TCR beta chain was profiled in a study of shared clonotypes between healthy human individuals. Looking at the study overall: CD4 naive cells filled three plates per donor, CD4 memory three, CD8 naive two and CD8 memory one. Overall study results and limits: When naive CD4 clonotypes were compared across a few donors, around 5% were shared.

Sequenced by immunoSEQ multiplex PCR; TCRdb stores in-frame clones only, minus some. This table holds over a million clones, around 74% found once. Notes on this clone: Its antigen is unknown.

The study separated CD4+ cells into CD45RA+ naive and CD45RA-negative memory subsets. Losses at the gene ends were 0 bases for V and 4 bases for J; bases not matched to a gene: 2. Germline V CDR1 and CDR2: LGHNA, YNFKEQ. The CDR3 is made up of 17 amino acids. V is TRBV4-2 and J is TRBJ2-3; 15 bases align to TRBD2. Sequencing was carried out using memory CD4+ T cells sorted from blood. Subset denoted: CD45RA-negative fraction. This TCR was recovered from a young man in good health. CDR3 sequence (DNA): TGTGCCAGCAGCCAAGACCGGACTAGCGGGGGGGCAGATACGCAGTATTTT. This codes for CASSQDRTSGGADTQYF.